Listed below are T cell receptor beta chains from one sample, sequenced in a study of blood T cell repertoires in COVID-19. Profiled with immunoSEQ multiplex PCR; TCRdb holds only in-frame clones, not every one. The profile covers some 290,000 clones, with about nine tenths appearing a single time and roughly 10% taken by the ten largest. Sequences were obtained from peripheral blood. All receptors come from a young woman with COVID-19, enrolled during active disease. The CDR3 runs from the conserved cysteine through the conserved F or W. The order of the fields is V gene, J gene, D gene, CDR3 protein, CDR3 DNA. D genes are given only for firm matches.

TRBV6-2/TRBV6-3	TRBJ2-7	.	CASSYAANQRRSSYEQYF	TGTGCCAGCAGTTATGCTGCAAACCAGCGGAGGAGCTCCTACGAGCAGTACTTC
TRBV29-1	TRBJ2-6	.	CSVEGGGSTGANVLTF	TGCAGCGTTGAAGGGGGCGGTTCCACTGGGGCCAACGTCCTGACTTTC
TRBV28	TRBJ1-2	.	CASSPGGPFHGYTF	TGTGCCAGCAGCCCGGGGGGCCCATTCCATGGCTACACCTTC
TRBV5-4	TRBJ1-3	.	CASSLGGGAGNTIYF	TGTGCCAGCAGCTTGGGCGGGGGGGCTGGAAACACCATATATTTT
TRBV18	TRBJ1-4	.	CASSPGRYEKLFF	TGTGCCAGCTCACCCGGTCGTTATGAAAAACTGTTTTTT
TRBV7-9	TRBJ2-3	TRBD2	CASSLRSGGPSTDTQYF	TGTGCCAGCAGCTTGAGAAGCGGGGGCCCAAGCACAGATACGCAGTATTTT
TRBV3-1/TRBV3-2	TRBJ2-1	TRBD2	CASSRRGGDNEQFF	TGTGCCAGCAGCCGCCGGGGGGGTGACAATGAGCAGTTCTTC
TRBV30	TRBJ1-6	TRBD1	CAWTLPGQGDSPLHF	TGTGCCTGGACCCTGCCGGGACAGGGAGATTCACCCCTCCACTTT
TRBV10-3	TRBJ1-4	TRBD1	CTSQGDEKLFF	TGTACATCACAGGGGGACGAAAAACTGTTTTTT
TRBV5-1	TRBJ2-3	TRBD2	CASSFGLAGGSTDTQYF	TGCGCCAGCAGCTTCGGACTAGCGGGGGGAAGCACAGATACGCAGTATTTT
TRBV4-1	TRBJ1-3	.	CASSQEGTGIGNTIYF	TGCGCCAGCAGCCAAGAGGGAACGGGGATTGGAAACACCATATATTTT
TRBV5-1	TRBJ1-2	.	CASSPGGGNNGYTF	TGCGCCAGCAGCCCGGGCGGGGGGAACAATGGCTACACCTTC
TRBV2	TRBJ1-3	.	CASTSGTTGNTIYF	TGTGCCAGCACCTCAGGGACTACTGGAAACACCATATATTTT